These 21 T cell receptor beta chains were all obtained from the same sample, sequenced in a study of a mutant IDH1 vaccine in newly diagnosed glioma. Assay: immunoSEQ multiplex PCR; the TCRdb copy retains only in-frame clones and omits some. The table shows tens of thousands of clones, with around four fifths occurring only once. These receptors lack a known antigen. Time point described: week 5, during vaccination. Every vaccination contained 300 ug of the mutant IDH1 20-mer peptide and was paired with topical imiquimod. The material sequenced was PBMCs, taken from a glioma patient whose treatment included an IDH1 peptide vaccine. The receptors derive from a man in his forties with glioma. Some clones in this sample may be carry-over from other donors' samples.

The CDR3 here is CASSVGTGRNQPQHF. The CDR3, as DNA: TGTGCCAGCAGTGTTGGGACAGGGCGGAATCAGCCCCAGCATTTT. The chain employs TRBV6-1 and TRBJ1-5; 9 bases agree with TRBD1. The length of the CDR3 is 15 residues. CDR1 is MNHNS, CDR2 SASEGT, per germline. V lost 4 bases, J lost 4 bases, and 5 bases stayed unmatched.

CDR3 residues: CASSPWTVSGTEAFF. For the CDR3, the DNA is TGTGCCAGCAGTCCCTGGACAGTTAGCGGCACTGAAGCTTTCTTT. This chain joins TRBV6-5 and TRBJ1-1; D might be TRBD1 (6 bases). Germline CDR1 MNHEY, CDR2 SVGAGI. This CDR3 region has 15 residues. Trimming pared 5 bases from V and 4 bases from J, leaving 17 bases between.

This chain connects TRBV4-1 to TRBJ1-1; TRBD1 matches 8 bases. Losses at the gene ends were 4 bases for V and 1 base for J; bases not matched to a gene: 11. The germline gives CDR1 MGHRA, CDR2 YSYEKL. This CDR3 contains 17 residues. The CDR3 DNA reads as TGCGCCAGCAGCCTGCCCTCAGGGGGCTCGCCGAACACTGAAGCTTTCTTT. Its translation: CASSLPSGGSPNTEAFF.

The chain has TRBV2 and TRBJ2-1, with 8 nucleotides matching TRBD1. Trimming at V came to 8 bases and at J to 10 bases, leaving 19 bases not matched to a gene. The CDR3 is 16 residues long. Germline V gene lookup returns CDR1 SNHLY and CDR2 FYNNEI. The CDR3 DNA reads TGTGCCAGCTTAATCAAACGCCCGGGACAGGTACGGGAGCAGTTCTTC. It is translated as CASLIKRPGQVREQFF.

This clone occurred once. CDR3 sequence reads: CATSRDLAGRGQPQHF. CDR3 DNA: TGTGCCACCAGCAGAGATCTTGCCGGGAGGGGACAGCCCCAGCATTTT. This chain uses TRBV15 with TRBJ1-5; tentative D call: TRBD1 (5 bases). CDR3 length: 16 amino acids. Between the trimmed V and J ends, which lost 0 bases and 7 bases, there was a span of 16 bases. The V gene's germline CDR1 is LNHNV and CDR2 YYDKDF (reference sequence).

The chain employs TRBV20-1 and TRBJ2-3, with D unclear. Between the trimmed V and J ends, which lost 0 bases and 5 bases, there was a span of 3 bases. The CDR3 runs 11 residues. Germline V gene data show CDR1 as DFQATT and CDR2 as SNEGSKA (reference sequence). The CDR3 region is CSARDLDTQYF. Written as DNA, the CDR3 is TGCAGTGCTAGAGATCTAGATACGCAGTATTTT.

The gene calls are TRBV5-5 and TRBJ1-1, with D maybe TRBD1 (5 bases). V lost 2 bases and J 3 bases, leaving 8 bases between the germline ends. Germline values: CDR1 SGHKS, CDR2 YYEKEE (reference sequence). The CDR3 loop spans 13 amino acids. The CDR3 is CASSFQGDTEAFF. For the CDR3, the DNA is TGTGCCAGCAGCTTCCAGGGAGACACTGAAGCTTTCTTT.

V is TRBV6-6 and J is TRBJ1-2; D is possibly TRBD1 (5 bases). Trimming removed 6 bases at V and 4 bases at J, with 15 bases between. This CDR3 comprises 14 residues. Looked up from germline, CDR1 is MNHNY and CDR2 is SVGAGI (reference sequence). The CDR3 DNA sequence: TGTGCCAGCAGGCCCCGGGGTGGGACCTATGGCTACACCTTC. This gives the protein CASRPRGGTYGYTF.

A few counts support this clone. The V call is TRBV14, the J call TRBJ2-7; TRBD1 might be the D (6 bases). V lost 3 bases, J lost 6 bases, and 15 bases lay in between. This CDR3 comprises 14 residues. In germline, CDR1 is SGHDN, CDR2 FVKESK. CDR3: CASSQTGTTSEQYF. The CDR3 DNA reads as TGTGCCAGCAGCCAGACCGGGACAACGAGCGAGCAGTACTTC.

This sequence joins TRBV28 and TRBJ2-3, with D perhaps matching TRBD1 or TRBD2 (5 bases each). V was pared by 3 bases and J by 4 bases, with 5 bases between. Germline V gene data show CDR1 as MDHEN and CDR2 as SYDVKM. The CDR3 extends over 12 amino acids. The CDR3 loop reads CASSLGADTQYF. The CDR3 DNA reads TGTGCCAGCAGTTTGGGGGCAGATACGCAGTATTTT.

The rearrangement links TRBV18 to TRBJ1-6, with TRBD1 matching over 7 bases. From germline, CDR1 is KGHSH and CDR2 LQKENI. CDR3 size: 16 residues. After removal of 3 bases from V and 7 bases from J, the junction contained 9 bases not matched to a gene. CDR3 protein: CASSPNSGQVNSPLHF. In nucleotides, the CDR3 is TGTGCCAGCTCACCCAACTCAGGACAGGTGAATTCACCCCTCCACTTT.

The rearrangement uses TRBV21-1 and TRBJ1-1. TRBV21-1 is a recognized pseudogene. The CDR3 spans 15 residues. CDR3 in DNA: TGTGCCAGCAGCAAAGAGTTACGGGTCAGCACTGAAGCTTTCTTT. Residues: CASSKELRVSTEAFF.

The V gene is TRBV5-1, the J gene TRBJ2-2; TRBD2 aligns across 12 bases. Germline V gene sequence: CDR1 SGHRS, CDR2 YFSETQ. The junction had 15 bases not matched to a gene; V was cut back by 2 bases and J by 4 bases. The CDR3 length is 20 residues. CDR3 nucleotide sequence: TGCGCCAGCAGCTTAAAGATAGGACTAGCGGGGCCCGCATCCACCGGGGAGCTGTTTTTT. It translates to CASSLKIGLAGPASTGELFF.

V is TRBV9 and J is TRBJ2-7; 8 bases line up with TRBD2. Germline trimming cut 2 bases from V and 1 base from J; bases unmatched to any gene: 5. The germline V gene has CDR1 SGDLS and CDR2 YYNGEE. The CDR3 covers 15 residues. This CDR3 reads CASSVGGVASYEQYF. The CDR3 nucleotides are TGTGCCAGCAGCGTCGGGGGGGTGGCTTCCTACGAGCAGTACTTC. The full variable domain, with the rest looked up from reference TRBV9 and TRBJ2-7, is DSGVTQTPKHLITATGQRVTLRCSPRSGDLSVYWYQQSLDQGLQFLIQYYNGEERAKGNILERFSAQQFPDLHSELNLSSLELGDSALYFCASSVGGVASYEQYFGPGTRLTVT.

The chain has TRBV2 and TRBJ2-5; D is uncertain. The germline V and J ends were trimmed by 8 bases and 7 bases, with 14 bases remaining between them. CDR1 and CDR2 (germline): SNHLY, FYNNEI. The CDR3 totals 12 residues. DNA of the CDR3: TGTGCCAGCGGGGTAGTCCCGGGGACCCAGTACTTC. Amino acids: CASGVVPGTQYF.

V gene TRBV7-8 combines with J gene TRBJ2-3; TRBD1 aligns across 7 bases. V trimming: 5 bases; J trimming: 2 bases; junction bases outside the gene matches: 7. The CDR3 is 15 amino acids. In germline, CDR1 is SGHVS, CDR2 FQNEAQ. The CDR3 DNA is TGTGCCAGCAGCCCAGAGGGGGCCTTCACAGATACGCAGTATTTT. The encoded protein is CASSPEGAFTDTQYF.

The chain links TRBV7-2 to TRBJ1-5, with D maybe TRBD1 (6 bases). The germline V gene encodes CDR1 SGHTA and CDR2 FQGNSA. Between the trimmed V and J ends, which lost 5 bases and 7 bases, there was a span of 12 bases. The CDR3 is made up of 13 amino acids. Here the CDR3 DNA reads TGTGCCAGCAGCATCCAACAGGGACAGCCCCAGCATTTT. Its protein is CASSIQQGQPQHF.

The J gene is TRBJ1-5, the V gene TRBV7-9; tentative D call: TRBD1 (6 bases). The CDR3 runs to 14 residues. Germline loops: CDR1 SEHNR, CDR2 FQNEAQ (reference sequence). Trimming stripped 3 bases from V and 5 bases from J, with 11 bases between. The CDR3 coding sequence is TGTGCCAGCAGCTTCTTAGACAGGCATCAGCCCCAGCATTTT. It codes for CASSFLDRHQPQHF. Full variable domain (remainder filled in from reference TRBV7-9 and TRBJ1-5): DTGVSQNPRHKITKRGQNVTFRCDPISEHNRLYWYRQTLGQGPEFLTYFQNEAQLEKSRLLSDRFSAERPKGSFSTLEIQRTEQGDSAMYLCASSFLDRHQPQHFGDGTRLSIL.

The genes are TRBV2 and TRBJ2-3, with 8 bases fitting TRBD1. The trim removed 4 bases at V and 6 bases at J, leaving 6 bases unmatched. The germline V gene has CDR1 SNHLY and CDR2 FYNNEI. The CDR3 has 14 amino acids. Written as DNA, the CDR3 is TGTGCCAGCAGTGCCCGGACAGGGCGGGATACGCAGTATTTT. The encoded protein is CASSARTGRDTQYF.

J is TRBJ1-1 and V is TRBV10-1, with a possible D match to TRBD1 (5 bases). V was pared by 3 bases and J by 1 base, with 15 bases between. The germline V gene encodes CDR1 WNHNN and CDR2 SYGVQD (reference sequence). This CDR3 is built from 16 residues. The CDR3: CASSDRASPGNTEAFF. The CDR3 DNA sequence: TGCGCCAGCAGTGACAGGGCTTCCCCAGGGAACACTGAAGCTTTCTTT.

The genes are TRBV2 and TRBJ1-2; the D gene is possibly TRBD1 (5 bases). CDR1 is SNHLY and CDR2 is FYNNEI in the germline V gene. The CDR3 spans 13 residues. V lost 4 bases and J lost 2, with 8 bases in between. As DNA, the CDR3 is TGTGCCAGCAGTGCTGCAGGGAACTATGGCTACACCTTC. Its translation is CASSAAGNYGYTF. Together with reference TRBV2 and TRBJ1-2, the CDR3 gives the full variable domain: EPEVTQTPSHQVTQMGQEVILRCVPISNHLYFYWYRQILGQKVEFLVSFYNNEISEKSEIFDDQFSVERPDGSNFTLKIRSTKLEDSAMYFCASSAAGNYGYTFGSGTRLTVV.